This is a list of T cell receptor beta chains from one sample in a study of cytomegalovirus exposure and HLA in healthy donors. The method was immunoSEQ multiplex PCR; TCRdb's version includes in-frame clones alone and lacks a portion of them. This table has more than 100,000 clones, about 70% appearing once. Specimen: PBMCs. These receptors were collected from a middle-aged woman in good health and CMV-seronegative. Both conserved end residues are part of each CDR3. A D gene is named only where the DNA matches it firmly. Only some rows state a clone size, as once, few, many or a class for expanded clones.

TGTGCCAGCAGCGTAGACCCTGACACTAGACTGAAGCCCCAGCATTTT,CASSVDPDTRLKPQHF,TRBV9,NA,TRBJ1-5,NA
TGTGCCAGCAGTCCCAGGGATGGCTACACCTTC,CASSPRDGYTF,TRBV28,NA,TRBJ1-2,few
TGTGCCACCTATATCCTGGGGGGAGGGGACCACTATGGCTACACCTTC,CATYILGGGDHYGYTF,TRBV7-2,NA,TRBJ1-2,NA
TGTGCCAGCAGCTTACGGGCGCAAGGAACAGGGATGAACACTGAAGCTTTCTTT,CASSLRAQGTGMNTEAFF,TRBV7-3,NA,TRBJ1-1,NA
TGTGCCGTCCAGCAGGGACAGGCGACCTATGGCTACACCTTC,CAVQQGQATYGYTF,TRBV28,TRBD1,TRBJ1-2,NA
TGTGCCAGCAGTGGGCAGGCCAACTATGGCTACACCTTC,CASSGQANYGYTF,TRBV25-1,NA,TRBJ1-2,NA
TGTGCCAGCAGTAAACAGGGGATCACTGGAAACACCATATATTTT,CASSKQGITGNTIYF,TRBV28,TRBD1,TRBJ1-3,NA
TGTGCCAGCAGCTTGGCTCCGGGAACCTACAATGAGCAGTTCTTC,CASSLAPGTYNEQFF,TRBV5-4,NA,TRBJ2-1,few
TGTGCCAGCAGCTTAGATGCCTGGGGGCGCCACAATGAGCAGTTCTTC,CASSLDAWGRHNEQFF,TRBV11-2,NA,TRBJ2-1,NA
TGTGCCAGTAGTATAGATCCCGACAGGGAAGGCCATCAGCCCCAGCATTTT,CASSIDPDREGHQPQHF,TRBV19,TRBD1,TRBJ1-5,NA
TGCGCCAGCAGTTCTACTCCGGGACAGGGGGCGGCAGATACGCAGTATTTT,CASSSTPGQGAADTQYF,TRBV5-1,TRBD1,TRBJ2-3,few
TGTGCCAGCAGTGGTCAGACGGGTTTTGGTGAAGCTTTCTTT,CASSGQTGFGEAFF,TRBV25-1,NA,TRBJ1-1,NA
TGCAGTGCTAGGGAGGGTCCGGAGCAGTACTTC,CSAREGPEQYF,TRBV20-1,NA,TRBJ2-7,NA
TGTGCCAGCAGCTTGGATACCGCCGGGACAGATGAAAAACTGTTTTTT,CASSLDTAGTDEKLFF,TRBV5-8,TRBD1,TRBJ1-4,few
TGCGCCAGCAGCTTGTCTAGCCTTAGCACAGATACGCAGTATTTT,CASSLSSLSTDTQYF,TRBV5-1,NA,TRBJ2-3,few
TGTGCCAGCAGCGCCTCCGGGACAGGGGCGCGGGATACGCAGTATTTT,CASSASGTGARDTQYF,TRBV9,TRBD1,TRBJ2-3,NA
TGTGCCAGCAGCCGGACAGGGAATCAGCCCCAGCATTTT,CASSRTGNQPQHF,TRBV2,TRBD1,TRBJ1-5,NA
TGTGCCAGCAGTCGACTTACCCAATACGAGCAGTACTTC,CASSRLTQYEQYF,TRBV6-6,NA,TRBJ2-7,NA
TGTGCCAGCAGTTTAATACTAGCGGGGGCTCTGGGTTCCGAGCAGTTCTTC,CASSLILAGALGSEQFF,TRBV27,TRBD2,TRBJ2-1,few
TGTGCCAGCGGACAGGGGGCTACCACTGAAGCTTTCTTT,CASGQGATTEAFF,TRBV5-4,TRBD1,TRBJ1-1,NA
TGTGCCTGGAGTGTAGGCAGGGGCGGATACTACGAGCAGTACTTC,CAWSVGRGGYYEQYF,TRBV30,NA,TRBJ2-7,NA
TGTGCCAGCAACCCCTCTAGCGGTTCCAGCTCCTACGAGCAGTACTTC,CASNPSSGSSSYEQYF,TRBV7-2,TRBD2,TRBJ2-7,NA
TGCGCCAGCAGCCAAGTACAAGGGGAAGGAACCGGGGAGCTGTTTTTT,CASSQVQGEGTGELFF,TRBV4-3,NA,TRBJ2-2,NA
TGTGCCCCCCGGGGTCTCAACAACCCGCACCAAGAGACCCAGTACTTC,CAPRGLNNPHQETQYF,TRBV6-4,NA,TRBJ2-5,NA
TGTGCCAGCAAGACAGGGGGCTTGGGAGATACGCAGTATTTT,CASKTGGLGDTQYF,TRBV27,TRBD1,TRBJ2-3,NA
TGTGCCAGCAGCCAAGAGAGGACAGTGGCGCAGTATTTT,CASSQERTVAQYF,TRBV14,NA,TRBJ2-3,NA
TGTGCCAGTAGTACGGGACAGATCACTGAAGCTTTCTTT,CASSTGQITEAFF,TRBV19,TRBD1,TRBJ1-1,NA
TGTGCCAGCAGTCCGGACACTCCCTACGAGCAGTACTTC,CASSPDTPYEQYF,TRBV27,NA,TRBJ2-7,NA
TGTGCCAGCGGCGGTGGGTATAGCAATCAGCCCCAGCATTTT,CASGGGYSNQPQHF,TRBV7-2,NA,TRBJ1-5,NA
TGTGCCAGTAGTATGGGCCAGGGAAAAGGCAGACCCCAGCATTTT,CASSMGQGKGRPQHF,TRBV19,NA,TRBJ1-5,few
TGCGCCAGCAGCCCGACAGGGCTCGACGCTGAAGCTTTCTTT,CASSPTGLDAEAFF,TRBV5-1,TRBD1,TRBJ1-1,NA
TGTGCCTGGAGTCATTCTAGCGGGGGGGACCAGCAGTACTTC,CAWSHSSGGDQQYF,TRBV30,TRBD2,TRBJ2-7,NA
TGTGCCAGCAGCTTTAGGGTCGGGGGGGGAGCTTTCTTT,CASSFRVGGGAFF,TRBV7-2,NA,TRBJ1-1,few
TGCGCCAGCAGCTTGGGGGGGACTACAGAGACCCAGTACTTC,CASSLGGTTETQYF,TRBV5-1,TRBD2,TRBJ2-5,NA
TGTGCCAGCAGCGTAACAGGCAACTATGGCTACACCTTC,CASSVTGNYGYTF,TRBV9,NA,TRBJ1-2,few
TGCGCCAGCAGTGAGCCTAGCGGGGGGGCCTTCGGCTACGAGCAGTACTTC,CASSEPSGGAFGYEQYF,TRBV10-2,TRBD2,TRBJ2-7,NA
TGCGCCAGCAGCTTGGGGCAGGGGTGGGCCACTGAAGCTTTCTTT,CASSLGQGWATEAFF,TRBV5-1,NA,TRBJ1-1,NA
TGCGCCAGCCGCGGACAGGGAGAGAATAATTCACCCCTCCACTTT,CASRGQGENNSPLHF,TRBV5-1,TRBD1,TRBJ1-6,NA
TGTGCCAGCAGCTTTTCAGGGGAAAGCGAGCAGTACTTC,CASSFSGESEQYF,TRBV9,NA,TRBJ2-7,NA